These T cell receptor beta chains were read from a single sample in a study of regulatory T cells in long-lasting Graves disease. TCRdb recomputed calls from the multiplex PCR reads with MiXCR, one row per CDR3 protein. Of some 230,000 distinct CDR3 sequences listed, roughly 18% are singletons. This specimen consisted of peripheral blood mononuclear cells (PBMCs), obtained at new diagnosis, from a patient treated with antithyroid drugs. Every receptor here comes from a female donor with Graves disease. CDR3s include the opening cysteine and the closing phenylalanine or tryptophan. The D gene is left open where the match is weak. Clone size is not always given. Where it is, it says once, few, many or a class for expanded clones.

J: TRBJ2-7; size: many; V: TRBV3-1; D: TRBD2; CDR3: CASSHLLAGGGEQYF; DNA: TGTGCCAGCAGCCACCTACTAGCGGGAGGGGGAGAGCAGTACTTC
J: TRBJ1-1; size: many; V: TRBV7-8; D: NA; CDR3: CASSLEMGQSGKAFF; DNA: TGTGCCAGCAGCTTAGAGATGGGACAATCAGGGAAAGCTTTCTTT
J: TRBJ1-6; size: many; V: TRBV27; D: NA; CDR3: CASSLLGDSPLHF; DNA: TGTGCCAGCAGTTTATTGGGAGACTCACCCCTCCACTTT
J: TRBJ2-3; size: many; V: TRBV20-1; D: NA; CDR3: CSASRGATDTQYF; DNA: TGCAGTGCTAGTCGGGGGGCCACAGATACGCAGTATTTT
J: TRBJ2-3; size: NA; V: TRBV2; D: TRBD2; CDR3: CASGPSGRVRGTQYF; DNA: TGTGCCAGCGGACCTAGCGGGAGGGTGCGAGGTACGCAGTATTTT
J: TRBJ1-4; size: many; V: TRBV6-1; D: TRBD1; CDR3: CASSPGQGAVEKLFF; DNA: TGTGCCAGCAGCCCAGGGCAGGGGGCGGTTGAAAAACTGTTTTTT
J: TRBJ2-5; size: NA; V: TRBV15; D: TRBD2; CDR3: CATSRDGTSGEETQYF; DNA: TGTGCCACCAGCAGAGATGGGACTAGCGGAGAAGAGACCCAGTACTTC
J: TRBJ2-7; size: few; V: TRBV11-3; D: TRBD2; CDR3: CASSLGGTSGLYEQYF; DNA: TGCGCCAGCAGCTTGGGAGGGACTAGCGGCCTCTACGAGCAGTACTTC
J: TRBJ2-5; size: many; V: TRBV7-3; D: NA; CDR3: CASSLSAQETQYF; DNA: TGTGCCAGCAGCCTTAGCGCACAAGAGACCCAGTACTTC
J: TRBJ2-1; size: many; V: TRBV10-1; D: NA; CDR3: CASSEGGAAYNEQFF; DNA: TGCGCCAGCAGTGAAGGCGGAGCCGCCTACAATGAGCAGTTCTTC
J: TRBJ2-3; size: many; V: TRBV12-3/TRBV12-4; D: NA; CDR3: CASSLLAVSTDTQYF; DNA: TGTGCCAGCAGTTTACTAGCAGTTAGCACAGATACGCAGTATTTT
J: TRBJ2-1; size: many; V: TRBV20-1; D: NA; CDR3: CSARVTSGDEQFF; DNA: TGCAGTGCTAGAGTCACTTCGGGCGATGAGCAGTTCTTC
J: TRBJ2-7; size: NA; V: TRBV12-3/TRBV12-4; D: NA; CDR3: CASSMGPAGGEQYF; DNA: TGTGCCAGCAGTATGGGACCGGCGGGCGGCGAGCAGTACTTC
J: TRBJ1-1; size: many; V: TRBV28; D: NA; CDR3: CASTSVRRVTEAFF; DNA: TGTGCCAGCACCTCGGTCAGACGGGTCACTGAAGCTTTCTTT
J: TRBJ1-3; size: NA; V: TRBV15; D: NA; CDR3: CATTPQTPGNTIYF; DNA: TGTGCCACCACCCCCCAGACACCTGGAAACACCATATATTTT
J: TRBJ2-7; size: many; V: TRBV28; D: TRBD1; CDR3: CATYTPTGKNEQYF; DNA: TGTGCCACCTACACCCCGACAGGGAAAAACGAGCAGTACTTC
J: TRBJ1-1; size: many; V: TRBV19; D: NA; CDR3: CASRSEGRGTEAFF; DNA: TGTGCCAGTAGGTCCGAGGGGCGGGGGACTGAAGCTTTCTTT
J: TRBJ2-2; size: many; V: TRBV27; D: NA; CDR3: CASKPLPRGWGTGELFF; DNA: TGTGCCAGCAAGCCTTTACCTAGGGGATGGGGCACCGGGGAGCTGTTTTTT
J: TRBJ1-2; size: many; V: TRBV20-1; D: TRBD1; CDR3: CSARYMTGQYGYTF; DNA: TGCAGTGCTAGGTATATGACAGGGCAGTATGGCTACACCTTC
J: TRBJ2-3; size: few; V: TRBV6-5; D: NA; CDR3: CASSYSFRGTDTQYF; DNA: TGTGCCAGCAGTTACTCGTTTCGGGGCACAGATACGCAGTATTTT
J: TRBJ2-5; size: NA; V: TRBV7-2; D: NA; CDR3: CASSTGNTGLRRETQYF; DNA: TGTGCCAGCAGCACGGGTAATACGGGACTCCGCCGGGAGACCCAGTACTTC
J: TRBJ1-1; size: many; V: TRBV7-2; D: NA; CDR3: CASSLGAFQGSAFF; DNA: TGTGCCAGCAGCTTAGGGGCTTTCCAGGGGTCGGCTTTCTTT
J: TRBJ2-2; size: NA; V: TRBV7-2; D: TRBD2; CDR3: CAGSLVAGVSNTGELFF; DNA: TGTGCCGGCAGCTTAGTAGCGGGAGTGTCAAACACCGGGGAGCTGTTTTTT
J: TRBJ2-2; size: NA; V: TRBV6-1; D: TRBD2; CDR3: CATRLARTGELFF; DNA: TGTGCCACCCGACTAGCGAGGACCGGGGAGCTGTTTTTT
J: TRBJ2-2; size: many; V: TRBV7-3; D: NA; CDR3: CASSLGTGWTGELFF; DNA: TGTGCCAGCAGCTTAGGCACAGGGTGGACCGGGGAGCTGTTTTTT
J: TRBJ2-1; size: many; V: TRBV28; D: NA; CDR3: CASNLGKNEQFF; DNA: TGTGCCAGCAACCTCGGGAAAAATGAGCAGTTCTTC
J: TRBJ2-5; size: many; V: TRBV29-1; D: TRBD2; CDR3: CSEPGHRGVTQYF; DNA: TGCAGCGAACCCGGGCATCGGGGGGTGACCCAGTACTTC
J: TRBJ2-7; size: many; V: TRBV6-2/TRBV6-3; D: TRBD2; CDR3: CASSYLAGEGREQYF; DNA: TGTGCCAGCAGTTACCTAGCGGGAGAGGGGCGCGAGCAGTACTTC
J: TRBJ2-3; size: many; V: TRBV7-2; D: TRBD2; CDR3: CASSFSGRAKDTQYF; DNA: TGTGCCAGCAGCTTTAGCGGGAGGGCTAAAGATACGCAGTATTTT
J: TRBJ1-1; size: NA; V: TRBV19; D: NA; CDR3: CASSNRDTDTEAFF; DNA: TGTGCCAGTAGTAACCGGGACACTGACACTGAAGCTTTCTTT
J: TRBJ2-7; size: few; V: TRBV30; D: NA; CDR3: CAWSREGEQYF; DNA: TGTGCCTGGAGTCGAGAGGGCGAGCAGTACTTC
J: TRBJ1-1; size: NA; V: TRBV10-2; D: NA; CDR3: CARTTGSVTEAFF; DNA: TGCGCCAGAACGACGGGAAGTGTCACTGAAGCTTTCTTT
J: TRBJ2-1; size: NA; V: TRBV24-1; D: TRBD2; CDR3: CATSDPRTSGRSYNEQFF; DNA: TGTGCCACCAGTGATCCGAGGACTAGCGGACGCTCCTACAATGAGCAGTTCTTC
J: TRBJ1-2; size: NA; V: TRBV4-1; D: TRBD1; CDR3: CASSQGTGTLYGYTF; DNA: TGCGCCAGCAGCCAAGGGACAGGGACTCTTTATGGCTACACCTTC
J: TRBJ1-2; size: many; V: TRBV20-1; D: TRBD1; CDR3: CSARVKGGQGRSTF; DNA: TGCAGTGCTAGAGTTAAGGGGGGACAGGGGCGCTCCACCTTC
J: TRBJ1-1; size: many; V: TRBV7-2; D: TRBD1; CDR3: CASSWDRASEAFF; DNA: TGTGCCAGCAGCTGGGACAGGGCTTCCGAAGCTTTCTTT
J: TRBJ1-5; size: many; V: TRBV6-1; D: TRBD1; CDR3: CASSPGTGFNQPQHF; DNA: TGTGCCAGCTCTCCCGGGACAGGGTTCAATCAGCCCCAGCATTTT
J: TRBJ1-5; size: many; V: TRBV5-5; D: NA; CDR3: CASSLALGGGGNQPQHF; DNA: TGTGCCAGCAGCTTGGCCCTCGGGGGCGGTGGCAATCAGCCCCAGCATTTT
J: TRBJ1-1; size: NA; V: TRBV19; D: TRBD1; CDR3: CASSPTGGQGDAFF; DNA: TGTGCCAGTAGTCCCACAGGGGGTCAAGGCGACGCTTTCTTT
J: TRBJ2-7; size: many; V: TRBV10-3; D: NA; CDR3: CAISDGGDAAYEQYF; DNA: TGTGCCATCAGTGATGGGGGAGATGCGGCCTACGAGCAGTACTTC
J: TRBJ2-7; size: many; V: TRBV12-3/TRBV12-4; D: NA; CDR3: CASSFVQVEQYF; DNA: TGTGCCAGCAGTTTCGTACAGGTCGAGCAGTACTTC
J: TRBJ2-4; size: many; V: TRBV20-1; D: NA; CDR3: CSAMDLAKNIQYF; DNA: TGCAGTGCTATGGACTTAGCCAAAAACATTCAGTACTTC
J: TRBJ1-2; size: many; V: TRBV28; D: NA; CDR3: CASTPRSYGYTF; DNA: TGTGCCAGCACCCCCAGGTCCTATGGCTACACCTTC
J: TRBJ1-2; size: many; V: TRBV10-3; D: TRBD1; CDR3: CATINRGGGYGYTF; DNA: TGTGCCACCATAAACAGGGGCGGTGGCTATGGCTACACCTTC
J: TRBJ1-1; size: many; V: TRBV29-1; D: NA; CDR3: CSVGWRGLGNTEAFF; DNA: TGCAGCGTAGGGTGGCGGGGGCTGGGGAACACTGAAGCTTTCTTT
J: TRBJ2-1; size: few; V: TRBV5-1; D: TRBD2; CDR3: CASSLGLAGAYNEQFF; DNA: TGCGCCAGCAGCTTAGGGTTGGCGGGAGCGTACAATGAGCAGTTCTTC
J: TRBJ2-7; size: many; V: TRBV11-1; D: NA; CDR3: CASSAAGITYEQYF; DNA: TGTGCCAGCAGCGCGGCGGGGATAACCTACGAGCAGTACTTC
J: TRBJ1-2; size: many; V: TRBV6-2/TRBV6-3; D: NA; CDR3: CASSSLYGYTF; DNA: TGTGCCAGCAGTTCCCTCTATGGCTACACCTTC
J: TRBJ2-3; size: many; V: TRBV20-1; D: TRBD2; CDR3: CSAREGSLAGGKDTQYF; DNA: TGCAGTGCTAGAGAGGGCTCGCTAGCGGGAGGGAAAGATACGCAGTATTTT
J: TRBJ1-2; size: many; V: TRBV20-1; D: NA; CDR3: CSARDRANYGYTF; DNA: TGCAGTGCTAGAGACAGGGCAAACTATGGCTACACCTTC
J: TRBJ2-3; size: many; V: TRBV7-2; D: TRBD2; CDR3: CASSLWSGITDTQYF; DNA: TGTGCCAGCAGCTTATGGAGCGGGATAACAGATACGCAGTATTTT
J: TRBJ2-3; size: NA; V: TRBV12-3/TRBV12-4; D: TRBD1; CDR3: CASRLSDRADTQYF; DNA: TGTGCCAGCAGACTTAGCGACAGGGCCGATACGCAGTATTTT
J: TRBJ2-3; size: many; V: TRBV10-2; D: TRBD2; CDR3: CASRAGGVSTDTQYF; DNA: TGCGCCAGCAGGGCGGGAGGAGTCAGCACAGATACGCAGTATTTT